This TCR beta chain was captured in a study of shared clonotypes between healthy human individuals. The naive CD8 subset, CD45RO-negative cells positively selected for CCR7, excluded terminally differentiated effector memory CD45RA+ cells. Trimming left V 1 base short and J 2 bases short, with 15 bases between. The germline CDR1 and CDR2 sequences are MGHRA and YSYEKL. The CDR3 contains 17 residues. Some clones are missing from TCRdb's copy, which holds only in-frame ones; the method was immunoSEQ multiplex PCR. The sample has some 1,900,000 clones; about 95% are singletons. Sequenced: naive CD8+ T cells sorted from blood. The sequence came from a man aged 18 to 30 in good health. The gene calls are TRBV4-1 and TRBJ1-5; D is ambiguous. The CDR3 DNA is TGCGCCAGCAGCCAAGTCGCCGATGAATGGGGCAATCAGCCCCAGCATTTT. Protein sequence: CASSQVADEWGNQPQHF.